This T cell receptor (beta chain) is from a study of T cells in localized non-small cell lung cancer. This CDR3 contains 13 residues. Trimming cost V 3 bases and J 8 bases, with 13 bases left between them. Germline lookup yields CDR1 SEHNR and CDR2 FQNEAQ (reference sequence). As to this clone: The antigen is undetermined.

Assay used: immunoSEQ multiplex PCR; TCRdb lists only in-frame clones, some missing. The table shows more than 30,000 clones, with 85% to 90% occurring only once. General study results and limits: One tumor region alone was sequenced, and heterogeneity therefore remains possible. A median of around 60 clones ranked among the top 100 in tumor appeared in adjacent lung. Of the tissues analyzed, uninvolved adjacent lung showed maximal T cell clonality, greater than tumor. Density of T cells in blood, when higher, went with longer overall survival.

This material consisted of peripheral blood, taken before any cancer treatment. The chain has TRBV7-9 and TRBJ1-2, with a possible D match to TRBD1 (5 bases). The TCR comes from a male donor at least 60 years old with stage III lung adenocarcinoma. CDR3 sequence reads: CASSLDGGDGYTF. CDR3 coding DNA: TGTGCCAGCAGCTTGGATGGGGGGGACGGCTACACCTTC.